The clone carrying this TCR beta chain was recorded at least ten times. The antigen is not known. TCR beta CDR3 regions were amplified from RNA transcripts. With the HTBI primer set, the TCR CDR3 went through a first round of RT-PCR. A single record per CDR3 protein comes from TCRdb applying MiXCR to the multiplex PCR reads. The sample contains 500,000 to 550,000 distinct CDR3 sequences, less than 25% of which appear only once. The data originate from a study of T cells in Graves' hyperthyroidism and ophthalmopathy. Across the whole study: Before any treatment, at initial diagnosis, peripheral blood was collected. General study points: Blood also carried most thyroid clonotypes expanded above 0.001. Ophthalmopathy prediction by the model preceded onset by a median about 6 months.

Diagnosis relied on clinical symptoms, serum thyroxine and TRAb, thyroid ultrasound and orbital computed tomography. CDR1 and CDR2 (germline): MNHEY, SMNVEV (reference sequence). V lost 4 bases to trimming and J lost 6 bases, with 15 bases between them. This CDR3 is 14 amino acids long. The receptor was derived from a man aged 18 to 35 with Graves' hyperthyroidism. What was sequenced was blood. The chain recombines TRBV27 with TRBJ1-1, with a tentative D call TRBD1 (5 bases). CDR3: CASSSGIKVSEAFF. The CDR3 coding sequence is TGTGCCAGCAGTTCAGGGATTAAGGTCTCTGAAGCTTTCTTT.